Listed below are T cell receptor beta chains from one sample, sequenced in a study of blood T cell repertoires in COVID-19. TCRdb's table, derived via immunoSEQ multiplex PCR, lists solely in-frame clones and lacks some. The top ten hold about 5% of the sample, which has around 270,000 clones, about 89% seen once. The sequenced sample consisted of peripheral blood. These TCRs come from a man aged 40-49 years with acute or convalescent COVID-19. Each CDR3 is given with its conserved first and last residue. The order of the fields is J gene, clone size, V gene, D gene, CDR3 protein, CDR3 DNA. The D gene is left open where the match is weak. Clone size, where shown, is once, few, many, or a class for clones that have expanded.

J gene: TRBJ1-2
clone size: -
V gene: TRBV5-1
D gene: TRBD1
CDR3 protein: CASSLQGAEGYTF
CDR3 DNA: TGCGCCAGCAGCTTACAGGGGGCAGAGGGCTACACCTTC

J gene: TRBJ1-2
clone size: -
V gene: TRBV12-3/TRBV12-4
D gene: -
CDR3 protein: CATDRNGYTF
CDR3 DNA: TGTGCCACCGATAGAAATGGCTACACCTTC

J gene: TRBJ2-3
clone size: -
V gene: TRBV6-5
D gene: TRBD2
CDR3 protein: CASSYSGLAADTQYF
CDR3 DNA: TGTGCCAGCAGTTACTCGGGACTAGCGGCAGATACGCAGTATTTT

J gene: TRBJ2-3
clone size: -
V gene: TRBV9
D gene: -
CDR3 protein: CASSVDGVSTDTQYF
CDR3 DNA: TGTGCCAGCAGCGTAGACGGGGTGAGCACAGATACGCAGTATTTT

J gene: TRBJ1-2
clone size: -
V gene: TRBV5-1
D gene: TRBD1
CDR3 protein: CASSFRDRGRDGYTF
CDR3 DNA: TGCGCCAGCAGCTTCCGGGACAGGGGGAGAGATGGCTACACCTTC

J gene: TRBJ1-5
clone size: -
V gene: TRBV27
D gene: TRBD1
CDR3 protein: CASSLRGNSNQPQHF
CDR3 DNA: TGTGCCAGCAGTCTCAGGGGGAATAGCAATCAGCCCCAGCATTTT

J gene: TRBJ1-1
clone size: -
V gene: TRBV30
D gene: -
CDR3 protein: CAWSRQTNTEAFF
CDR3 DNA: TGTGCCTGGAGTCGACAGACGAACACTGAAGCTTTCTTT

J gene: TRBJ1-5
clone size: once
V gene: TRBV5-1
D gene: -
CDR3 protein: CASSWEGSQPQHF
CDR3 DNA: TGCGCCAGCAGCTGGGAGGGAAGTCAGCCCCAGCATTTT

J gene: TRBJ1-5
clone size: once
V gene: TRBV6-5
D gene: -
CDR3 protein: CASSPGGGSDQPQHF
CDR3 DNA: TGTGCCAGCAGTCCCGGGGGAGGGTCGGATCAGCCCCAGCATTTT

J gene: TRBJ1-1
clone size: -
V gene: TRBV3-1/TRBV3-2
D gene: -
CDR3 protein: CASSQEYREVPSEAFF
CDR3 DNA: TGTGCCAGCAGCCAAGAGTACAGGGAAGTCCCTTCTGAAGCTTTCTTT

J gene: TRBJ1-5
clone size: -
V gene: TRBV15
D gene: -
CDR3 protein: CATSRGRGYSNQPQHF
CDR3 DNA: TGTGCCACCAGCAGAGGCAGAGGTTATAGCAATCAGCCCCAGCATTTT

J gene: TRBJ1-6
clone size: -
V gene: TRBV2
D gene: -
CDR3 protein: CASSESGDNSPLHF
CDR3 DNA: TGTGCCAGCAGTGAATCAGGGGATAATTCACCCCTCCACTTT

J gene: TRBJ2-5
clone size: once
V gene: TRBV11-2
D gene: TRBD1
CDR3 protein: CASSLGPTGGETQYF
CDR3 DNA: TGTGCCAGCAGCTTAGGACCGACAGGGGGAGAGACCCAGTACTTC

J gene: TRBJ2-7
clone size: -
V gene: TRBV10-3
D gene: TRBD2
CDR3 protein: CAISDPSAGAYEQYF
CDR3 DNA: TGTGCCATCAGTGACCCTAGCGCGGGAGCCTACGAGCAGTACTTC

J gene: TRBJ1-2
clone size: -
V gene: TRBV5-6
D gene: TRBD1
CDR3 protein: CASSSRTGGGYGYTF
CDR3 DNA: TGTGCCAGCAGCTCGAGGACAGGGGGCGGCTATGGCTACACCTTC

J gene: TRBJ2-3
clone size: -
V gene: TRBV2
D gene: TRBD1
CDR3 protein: CASRDRSDTQYF
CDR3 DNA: TGTGCCAGCAGGGACAGGTCGGATACGCAGTATTTT

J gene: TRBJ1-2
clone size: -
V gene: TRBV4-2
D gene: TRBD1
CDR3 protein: CASSHAGTGGNYGYTF
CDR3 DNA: TGTGCCAGCAGCCATGCCGGGACAGGGGGCAACTATGGCTACACCTTC

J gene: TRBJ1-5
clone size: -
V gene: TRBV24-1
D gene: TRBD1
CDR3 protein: CATSGQVGQPQHF
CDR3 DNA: TGTGCCACCAGCGGACAGGTAGGTCAGCCCCAGCATTTT

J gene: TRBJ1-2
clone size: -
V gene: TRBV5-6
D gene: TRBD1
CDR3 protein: CASSLVPGQGAYGYTF
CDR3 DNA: TGTGCCAGCAGCTTGGTGCCGGGACAGGGGGCGTATGGCTACACCTTC

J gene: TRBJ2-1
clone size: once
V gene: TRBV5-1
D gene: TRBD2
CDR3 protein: CASSALAGKMNEQFF
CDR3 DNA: TGCGCCAGCAGCGCACTAGCGGGGAAGATGAATGAGCAGTTCTTC

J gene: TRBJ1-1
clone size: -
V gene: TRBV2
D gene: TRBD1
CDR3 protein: CASRLEGAGTEAFF
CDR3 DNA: TGTGCCAGCAGGCTCGAGGGGGCAGGTACTGAAGCTTTCTTT

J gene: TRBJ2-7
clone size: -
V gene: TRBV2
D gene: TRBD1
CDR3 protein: CASQDRPGRYEQYF
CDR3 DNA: TGTGCCAGCCAGGACAGGCCAGGTAGATACGAGCAGTACTTC

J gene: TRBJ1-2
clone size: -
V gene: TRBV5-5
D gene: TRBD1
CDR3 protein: CASSSSGTGTTTNYGYTF
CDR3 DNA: TGTGCCAGCAGCTCCTCCGGGACAGGGACCACCACTAACTATGGCTACACCTTC

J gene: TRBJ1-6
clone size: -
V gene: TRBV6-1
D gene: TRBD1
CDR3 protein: CASSESGTAYNSPLHF
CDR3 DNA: TGTGCCAGCAGTGAGTCGGGGACAGCCTATAATTCACCCCTCCACTTT

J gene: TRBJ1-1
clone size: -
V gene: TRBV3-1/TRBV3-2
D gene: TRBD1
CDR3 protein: CASRARDRPNTEAFF
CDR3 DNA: TGTGCCAGCAGGGCTAGGGACAGGCCGAACACTGAAGCTTTCTTT

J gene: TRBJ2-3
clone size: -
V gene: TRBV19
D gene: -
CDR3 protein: CASSLKGLPTDTQYF
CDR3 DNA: TGTGCCAGTAGTCTGAAAGGACTACCCACAGATACGCAGTATTTT

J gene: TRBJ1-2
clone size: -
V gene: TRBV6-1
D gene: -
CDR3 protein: CASSEATTARNYGYTF
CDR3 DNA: TGTGCCAGCAGTGAAGCGACTACCGCGAGGAACTATGGCTACACCTTC

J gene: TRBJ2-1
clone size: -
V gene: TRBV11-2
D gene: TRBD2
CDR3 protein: CASSLVGTSGYYNEQFF
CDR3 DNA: TGTGCCAGCAGCTTAGTGGGGACTAGCGGGTACTACAATGAGCAGTTCTTC

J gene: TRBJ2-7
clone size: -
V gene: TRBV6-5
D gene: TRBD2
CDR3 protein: CASSSGTRNEQYF
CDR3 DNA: TGTGCCAGCAGTTCCGGGACTAGGAACGAGCAGTACTTC

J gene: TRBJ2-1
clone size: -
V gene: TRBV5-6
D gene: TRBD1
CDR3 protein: CASSFFFGTGGSYNEQFF
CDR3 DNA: TGTGCCAGCAGCTTTTTTTTCGGGACAGGGGGTTCCTACAATGAGCAGTTCTTC

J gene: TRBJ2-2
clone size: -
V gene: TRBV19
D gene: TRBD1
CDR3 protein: CASSIGQGAHGELFF
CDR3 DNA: TGTGCCAGTAGTATCGGACAGGGGGCTCACGGGGAGCTGTTTTTT

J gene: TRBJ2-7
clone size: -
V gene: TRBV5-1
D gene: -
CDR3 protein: CASSLAGDEQYF
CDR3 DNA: TGCGCCAGCAGCTTGGCGGGGGACGAGCAGTACTTC

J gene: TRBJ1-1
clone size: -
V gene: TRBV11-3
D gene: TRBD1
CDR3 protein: CASSRWTGDSEAFF
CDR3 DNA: TGTGCCAGCAGCCGATGGACAGGGGATTCTGAAGCTTTCTTT

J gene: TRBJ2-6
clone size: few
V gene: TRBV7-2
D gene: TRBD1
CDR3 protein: CASSRRDRALGANVLTF
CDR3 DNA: TGTGCCAGCAGCCGCCGGGACAGGGCGCTCGGGGCCAACGTCCTGACTTTC

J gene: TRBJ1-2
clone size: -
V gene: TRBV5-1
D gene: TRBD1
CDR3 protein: CASSSRTGLGYGYTF
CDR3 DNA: TGCGCCAGCAGCTCCAGGACAGGGTTAGGCTATGGCTACACCTTC

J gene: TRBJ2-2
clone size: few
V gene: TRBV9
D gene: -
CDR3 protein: CASSVEASQGSGELFF
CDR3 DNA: TGTGCCAGCAGCGTAGAGGCCAGTCAGGGGTCCGGGGAGCTGTTTTTT

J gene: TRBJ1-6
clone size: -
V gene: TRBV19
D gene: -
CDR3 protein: CASRPRGAPKPLHF
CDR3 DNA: TGTGCCAGTAGACCCAGGGGCGCCCCCAAGCCCCTCCACTTT

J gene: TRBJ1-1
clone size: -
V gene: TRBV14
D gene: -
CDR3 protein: CASSQGRLLWAEAFF
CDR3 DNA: TGTGCCAGCAGCCAAGGTCGACTCCTGTGGGCTGAAGCTTTCTTT

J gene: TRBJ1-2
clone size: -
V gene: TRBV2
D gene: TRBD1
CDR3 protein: CASSPDRGFYGYTF
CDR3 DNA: TGTGCCAGCAGCCCGGACAGGGGATTTTATGGCTACACCTTC

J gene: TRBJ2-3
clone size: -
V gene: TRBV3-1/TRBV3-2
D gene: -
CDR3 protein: CASSRSGGTDTQYF
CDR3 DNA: TGTGCCAGCAGCCGTAGCGGAGGCACAGATACGCAGTATTTT

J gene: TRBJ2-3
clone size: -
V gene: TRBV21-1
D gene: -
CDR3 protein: CASSKSEAGGNSSTDTQYF
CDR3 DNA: TGTGCCAGCAGCAAATCAGAGGCGGGGGGCAACTCTAGCACAGATACGCAGTATTTT

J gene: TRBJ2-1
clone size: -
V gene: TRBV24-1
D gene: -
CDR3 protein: CATSSRGAYNEQFF
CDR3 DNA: TGTGCCACCAGTAGCAGGGGGGCGTACAATGAGCAGTTCTTC

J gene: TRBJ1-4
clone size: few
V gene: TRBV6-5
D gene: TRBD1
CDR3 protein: CASIRGMGTNEKLFF
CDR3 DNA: TGTGCCAGTATCAGGGGGATGGGAACTAATGAAAAACTGTTTTTT

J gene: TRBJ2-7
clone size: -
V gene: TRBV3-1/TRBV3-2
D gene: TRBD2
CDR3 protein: CASSQRSSGGNEQYF
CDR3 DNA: TGTGCCAGCAGCCAGAGGTCTAGCGGGGGAAACGAGCAGTACTTC

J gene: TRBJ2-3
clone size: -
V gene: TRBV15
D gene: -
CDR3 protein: CATSRDANRGTDTQYF
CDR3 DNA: TGTGCCACCAGCAGAGATGCCAACCGAGGCACAGATACGCAGTATTTT

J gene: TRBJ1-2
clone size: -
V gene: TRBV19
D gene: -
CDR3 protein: CASTGGFVAYGYTF
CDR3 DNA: TGTGCCAGTACGGGAGGATTCGTAGCCTATGGCTACACCTTC

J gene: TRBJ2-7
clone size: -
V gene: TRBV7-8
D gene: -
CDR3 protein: CASSLALISGSEQYF
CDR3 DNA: TGTGCCAGCAGCTTAGCGCTAATTAGCGGAAGCGAGCAGTACTTC

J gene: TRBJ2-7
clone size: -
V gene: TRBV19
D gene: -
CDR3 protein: CASSIDLGMHYEQYF
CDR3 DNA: TGTGCCAGTAGTATAGACCTCGGGATGCACTACGAGCAGTACTTC

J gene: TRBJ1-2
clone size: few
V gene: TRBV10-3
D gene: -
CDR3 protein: CAISETDRYGYTF
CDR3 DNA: TGTGCCATCAGTGAGACAGACCGCTATGGCTACACCTTC

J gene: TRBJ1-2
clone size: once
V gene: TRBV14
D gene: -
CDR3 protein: CASSQPGASYGYTF
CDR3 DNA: TGTGCCAGCAGCCAACCAGGGGCATCCTATGGCTACACCTTC

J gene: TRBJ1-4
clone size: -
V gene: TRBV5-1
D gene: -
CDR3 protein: CASSLEAGNEKLFF
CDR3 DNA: TGCGCCAGCAGCTTGGAGGCGGGGAATGAAAAACTGTTTTTT

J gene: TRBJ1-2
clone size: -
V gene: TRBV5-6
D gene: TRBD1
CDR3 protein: CASSEGLDRFSANYGYTF
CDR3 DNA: TGTGCCAGCAGCGAGGGCCTGGACAGGTTTTCAGCTAACTATGGCTACACCTTC

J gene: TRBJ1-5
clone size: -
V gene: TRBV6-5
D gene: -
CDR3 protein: CASSTSSYSNQPQHF
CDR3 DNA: TGTGCCAGCAGTACCAGTAGCTATAGCAATCAGCCCCAGCATTTT

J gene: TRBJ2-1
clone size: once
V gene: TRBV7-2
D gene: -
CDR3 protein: CASSPTTNSYNEQFF
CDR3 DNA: TGTGCCAGCAGCCCGACTACTAACTCCTACAATGAGCAGTTCTTC

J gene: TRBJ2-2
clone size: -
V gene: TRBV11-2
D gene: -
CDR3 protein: CASTPGGTGELFF
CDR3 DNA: TGTGCCAGCACGCCCGGCGGCACCGGGGAGCTGTTTTTT

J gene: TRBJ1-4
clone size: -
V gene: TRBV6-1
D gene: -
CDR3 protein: CASSERMGREKLFF
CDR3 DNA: TGTGCCAGCAGTGAGAGGATGGGGAGAGAAAAACTGTTTTTT

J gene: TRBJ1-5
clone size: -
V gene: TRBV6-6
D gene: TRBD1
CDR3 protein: CASSRGTANQPQHF
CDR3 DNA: TGTGCCAGCAGCCGTGGGACAGCCAATCAGCCCCAGCATTTT